This is a list of T cell receptor beta chains from one sample in a study of cytomegalovirus exposure and HLA in healthy donors. Data came from immunoSEQ multiplex PCR; TCRdb stores just in-frame clones and leaves some out. In the table there are roughly 90,000 clones, roughly 82% of which are singletons. Sequencing was performed on PBMCs. Receptors originate from a man aged 25-45 years in good health and CMV-seropositive. Each CDR3 is given with its conserved first and last residue.

CDR3 protein: CASSGRTSISDTQYF; J gene: TRBJ2-3; V gene: TRBV6-1
CDR3 protein: CASSVIGGDGNTIYF; J gene: TRBJ1-3; V gene: TRBV9
CDR3 protein: CASSPIAGTGGTHTEAFF; J gene: TRBJ1-1; V gene: TRBV18
CDR3 protein: CASSPLGGTGVEKLFF; J gene: TRBJ1-4; V gene: TRBV4-3
CDR3 protein: CASSNTGINQPQHF; J gene: TRBJ1-5; V gene: TRBV6-6
CDR3 protein: CASSQTLGSGNNEQFF; J gene: TRBJ2-1; V gene: TRBV14
CDR3 protein: CASSPTGAAEAFF; J gene: TRBJ1-1; V gene: TRBV6-6
CDR3 protein: CASSPQGGLNYGYTF; J gene: TRBJ1-2; V gene: TRBV6-1
CDR3 protein: CASSELGTGPSDLTF; J gene: TRBJ2-6; V gene: TRBV10-1
CDR3 protein: CASSFQGQGNTQYF; J gene: TRBJ2-3; V gene: TRBV11-2
CDR3 protein: CASSYGLAGSYEQYF; J gene: TRBJ2-7; V gene: TRBV6-5
CDR3 protein: CASSHPGTSGTTEQSTGELFF; J gene: TRBJ2-2; V gene: TRBV4-3
CDR3 protein: CASSTNHRDRDYGYTF; J gene: TRBJ1-2; V gene: TRBV5-6
CDR3 protein: CASSLLAGGDTGELFF; J gene: TRBJ2-2; V gene: TRBV5-1
CDR3 protein: CASSPHPGGERGTYEQYF; J gene: TRBJ2-7; V gene: TRBV7-4
CDR3 protein: CASSREALHQPQHF; J gene: TRBJ1-5; V gene: TRBV28
CDR3 protein: CASSDSNNSPLHF; J gene: TRBJ1-6; V gene: TRBV6-1